These 8 T cell receptor beta chains came from one sample sequenced in a study of blood T cell repertoires in COVID-19. The repertoire was sequenced with immunoSEQ multiplex PCR; TCRdb's copy has only in-frame clones and lacks some. The repertoire has 30,000 or so clones, roughly 86% of them found once; the top ten carry roughly two fifths. The specimen sequenced was peripheral blood. Receptor source: a man older than 75 with active or convalescent COVID-19.

The chain combines TRBV6-6 with TRBJ1-5; 8 bases match TRBD1. This CDR3 has 16 amino acids. Germline V gene data show CDR1 as MNHNY and CDR2 as SVGAGI (reference sequence). Unmatched junction bases numbered 10, after V lost 5 bases and J lost 4 bases. The CDR3, as DNA: TGTGCCAGCAGTCGAACAGGGGGAGAAAGGAATCAGCCCCAGCATTTT. As protein: CASSRTGGERNQPQHF.

The chain carries TRBV7-9 and TRBJ2-7; a weak D match, TRBD2 (6 bases). Germline CDR1 SEHNR, CDR2 FQNEAQ (reference sequence). Trimming stripped 2 bases from V and 4 bases from J, with 6 bases between. This CDR3 has 12 amino acids. CDR3 protein: CASSLREYEQYF. In nucleotides, the CDR3 is TGTGCCAGCAGCTTACGGGAGTACGAGCAGTACTTC.

V usage is TRBV5-1 and J usage is TRBJ2-3; 7 bases are a match to TRBD2. Trimming cost V 1 base and J 1 base; bases outside gene matches: 15. The CDR3 spans 19 residues. Germline V gene lookup returns CDR1 SGHRS and CDR2 YFSETQ. The CDR3 coding sequence is TGCGCCAGCAGCTTGAACGTGGTGACTAGCATGAGGGGCACAGATACGCAGTATTTT. Its protein product is CASSLNVVTSMRGTDTQYF. Full variable domain (outside the CDR3, taken from reference TRBV5-1 and TRBJ2-3): KAGVTQTPRYLIKTRGQQVTLSCSPISGHRSVSWYQQTPGQGLQFLFEYFSETQRNKGNFPGRFSGRQFSNSRSEMNVSTLELGDSALYLCASSLNVVTSMRGTDTQYFGPGTRLTVL.

This chain uses TRBV19 with TRBJ1-1; D is unclear. This CDR3 spans 17 amino acids. The V end lost 7 bases, the J end lost 3 bases, and 24 bases lay between the germline ends. CDR1 is LNHDA and CDR2 is SQIVND in the germline V gene (reference sequence). In nucleotides, the CDR3 is TGTGCCAGTACCCATCGCGGGGTAAAGAGGGTTGACACTGAAGCTTTCTTT. Its protein is CASTHRGVKRVDTEAFF.

The chain has TRBV6-6 and TRBJ2-7; 12 bases align to TRBD1. The ends lost 4 bases at V and 6 bases at J; junction bases unmatched: 7. Germline-derived CDR1 and CDR2 are MNHNY and SVGAGI (reference sequence). This CDR3 contains 15 residues. CDR3 loop: CASSFKGQGAGEQYF. The CDR3 nucleotides are TGTGCCAGCAGTTTCAAGGGACAGGGGGCCGGCGAGCAGTACTTC.

This clone was observed once. This rearrangement joins TRBV29-1 to TRBJ2-5; D is unclear. Germline loops: CDR1 SQVTM, CDR2 ANQGSEA. The CDR3 extends over 12 amino acids. The V gene lost 4 bases and the J gene lost 5 bases, with 11 bases spanning the gap. CDR3 bases: TGCAGCGTTGGAGGCCTCGGGGAGACCCAGTACTTC. This codes for CSVGGLGETQYF.

The chain combines TRBV6-6 with TRBJ2-2, with 8 nucleotides matching TRBD2. The CDR3 sequence is 15 residues long. V shed 8 bases, J shed 1 base, and the junction held 6 bases outside the gene matches. CDR1 MNHNY and CDR2 SVGAGI come from the germline V gene (reference sequence). The CDR3 DNA reads TGTGCCAGCGGGCGAGCGGGGGTGAACACCGGGGAGCTGTTTTTT. Protein: CASGRAGVNTGELFF.

V usage is TRBV27 and J usage is TRBJ2-7; 10 nucleotides match TRBD2. CDR1 is MNHEY, CDR2 SMNVEV, per germline (reference sequence). The CDR3 consists of 13 residues. Trimming at V came to 6 bases and at J to 6 bases, leaving 5 bases not matched to a gene. The CDR3 region has the DNA TGTGCCAGCAGGGCTAGCGGGAGCGGCGAGCAGTACTTC. Its protein product is CASRASGSGEQYF.